The 13 T cell receptor beta chains in this list originate from one sample, sequenced in a study of shared clonotypes between healthy human individuals. Generated by immunoSEQ multiplex PCR, the TCRdb table keeps only in-frame clones and is missing some. The sample lists about 980,000 clones; around 80% were seen once. Sequences were obtained from memory CD4+ T cells sorted from blood. The subset is: CD45RA-negative fraction. These receptors were taken from a man between 18 and 29 years old in good health.

The chain joins TRBV18 to TRBJ2-7; D might be TRBD1 or TRBD2, each matching 5 bases. This CDR3 contains 15 residues. V lost 1 base, J lost 0 bases, and 10 bases lay in between. Germline CDR1 is KGHSH and CDR2 is LQKENI. CDR3 in amino acids: CASSPLSGSSYEQYF. CDR3 bases: TGTGCCAGCTCACCACTGTCAGGGAGCTCCTACGAGCAGTACTTC.

The chain carries TRBV5-1 and TRBJ1-6; 7 positions agree with TRBD1. V shed 4 bases, J shed 8 bases, and the junction held 9 bases outside the gene matches. Germline CDR1 and CDR2: SGHRS and YFSETQ. This CDR3 contains 15 residues. The CDR3 loop is CASSREGGRDSPLHF. CDR3 nucleotide sequence: TGCGCCAGCAGCCGCGAAGGGGGCCGGGATTCACCCCTCCACTTT. The variable domain in full, with the rest retrieved from reference TRBV5-1 and TRBJ1-6, is KAGVTQTPRYLIKTRGQQVTLSCSPISGHRSVSWYQQTPGQGLQFLFEYFSETQRNKGNFPGRFSGRQFSNSRSEMNVSTLELGDSALYLCASSREGGRDSPLHFGNGTRLTVT.

Here the CDR3 DNA reads TGCGCCAGCAGCGTACCCACAGATACGCAGTATTTT. Protein product: CASSVPTDTQYF. The chain links TRBV5-1 to TRBJ2-3; D is uncertain. V was pared by 4 bases and J by 2 bases, with 5 bases between. Germline V CDR1 and CDR2: SGHRS, YFSETQ. This CDR3 spans 12 amino acids.

With respect to this clone: This same CDR3 is encoded by further DNA sequences in the sample. The chain employs TRBV20-1 and TRBJ2-3, with D unclear. Between the trimmed V and J ends, which lost 2 bases and 4 bases, there was a span of 4 bases. Germline values: CDR1 DFQATT, CDR2 SNEGSKA (reference sequence). This CDR3 comprises 11 residues. The CDR3 region has the DNA TGCAGTGCTAGACCCTCAGATACGCAGTATTTT. It translates to CSARPSDTQYF.

The J gene is TRBJ2-7, the V gene TRBV9; 8 nucleotides match TRBD1. Germline CDR1 and CDR2: SGDLS and YYNGEE. The CDR3 runs to 16 residues. V shed 0 bases and J 4 bases; nucleotides not matched to a gene: 9. CDR3 protein: CASSVAPSGGFYEQYF. The CDR3 nucleotides read TGTGCCAGCAGCGTAGCTCCGTCAGGGGGCTTTTACGAGCAGTACTTC.

This clone occurred many times. The chain links TRBV20-1 to TRBJ1-2; TRBD1 might be the D (5 bases). Trimming removed 5 bases from V and 10 bases from J, with 11 bases in between. The length of the CDR3 is 10 residues. Germline V CDR1 and CDR2: DFQATT, SNEGSKA (reference sequence). Here the CDR3 reads CSAARGDYTF. CDR3 nucleotides: TGCAGTGCTGCACGGGGGGACTACACCTTC.

This chain joins TRBV6-6 and TRBJ2-5, with TRBD1 as a possible D gene (6 bases). CDR3 length equals 15 residues. Germline-derived CDR1 and CDR2 are MNHNY and SVGAGI (reference sequence). With 8 bases removed from V and 4 bases from J, the gap between germline ends came to 20 bases. The DNA for the CDR3 is TGTGCCAGCGGGGGCTTTACGGCGGTACGAGAGACCCAGTACTTC. Its protein product is CASGGFTAVRETQYF.

This chain connects TRBV7-9 to TRBJ2-5; D might be TRBD2 (7 bases). Germline CDR1 and CDR2: SEHNR and FQNEAQ (reference sequence). This CDR3 has 18 residues. V was trimmed by 4 bases and J by 1 base, leaving 22 bases between them. Written as DNA, the CDR3 is TGTGCCAGCAGCTCCCCCCTTGGGGGGGGCTTCGGCCAAGAGACCCAGTACTTC. This gives the protein CASSSPLGGGFGQETQYF. Filled out from reference TRBV7-9 and TRBJ2-5, the complete variable domain reads DTGVSQNPRHKITKRGQNVTFRCDPISEHNRLYWYRQTLGQGPEFLTYFQNEAQLEKSRLLSDRFSAERPKGSFSTLEIQRTEQGDSAMYLCASSSPLGGGFGQETQYFGPGTRLLVL.

The table lists this clone with a few counts. J is TRBJ2-1 and V is TRBV9, with TRBD2 matching over 8 bases. J was trimmed by 3 bases and V by 3 bases; bases with no gene match: 5. CDR3 length equals 15 residues. Germline V gene data show CDR1 as SGDLS and CDR2 as YYNGEE. The CDR3 reads CASSAYSGIYNEQFF. DNA of the CDR3: TGTGCCAGCAGCGCTTATAGCGGGATCTACAATGAGCAGTTCTTC.

CDR3 nucleotide sequence: TGTGCCAGCTCACCTTGGGGAGGCGCAGGGGACACCGGGGAGCTGTTTTTT. It translates to CASSPWGGAGDTGELFF. The rearrangement links TRBV18 to TRBJ2-2; D assignment may be TRBD1 or TRBD2 (6 bases each). V gave up 3 bases and J gave up 3 bases, with 17 bases separating them. Germline CDR1 KGHSH, CDR2 LQKENI. This CDR3 has 17 amino acids.

CDR3 loop: CASSLGGRNNSPLHF. CDR3 DNA: TGCGCCAGCAGCTTGGGGGGCAGGAATAATTCACCCCTCCACTTT. This chain links TRBV5-1 with TRBJ1-6; D is possibly TRBD1 (5 bases). The CDR3 is 15 amino acids. Germline-derived CDR1 and CDR2 are SGHRS and YFSETQ. V was clipped by 0 bases and J by 5 bases, with 9 bases between them. The full variable domain, in which reference TRBV5-1 and TRBJ1-6 provide the parts outside the CDR3, is KAGVTQTPRYLIKTRGQQVTLSCSPISGHRSVSWYQQTPGQGLQFLFEYFSETQRNKGNFPGRFSGRQFSNSRSEMNVSTLELGDSALYLCASSLGGRNNSPLHFGNGTRLTVT.

This chain uses TRBV6-1 with TRBJ2-7, with D perhaps TRBD1 (6 bases). This CDR3 has 14 residues. CDR1 MNHNS and CDR2 SASEGT come from the germline V gene. V was trimmed by 3 bases and J by 4 bases, leaving 13 bases between them. The CDR3 DNA sequence: TGTGCCAGCAGTGAGGACAGCGTCCGATACGAGCAGTACTTC. Protein: CASSEDSVRYEQYF.

On this clone itself: The junction departs from germline at one end; a sequencing error may be responsible. This chain links TRBV7-7 with TRBJ2-7; 9 positions match TRBD1. The CDR3 is made up of 13 amino acids. Germline CDR1 reads SSHAT; CDR2 reads FNYEAQ (reference sequence). The CDR3, as DNA: TGTGCTAGCAGCATGGGACAGGGCTACGAGCAGTACTTC. This codes for CASSMGQGYEQYF.